This TCR beta chain was sequenced for a study of patients and donors after allogeneic stem cell transplantation. Germline lookup yields CDR1 GTSNPN and CDR2 SVGIG (reference sequence). CDR3 length equals 14 residues. With 3 bases removed from V and 8 bases from J, the gap between germline ends came to 16 bases. TCRdb itself ran the RT-PCR reads through MiXCR, one entry per CDR3 protein. The repertoire holds about 87,000 distinct CDR3 sequences, with 4% to 5% as singletons. This clonotype occurred many times. This clonotype originated in a human donor who was either an allogeneic HSCT recipient or a stem cell or donor lymphocyte infusion donor (not recorded which). It is not recorded whose cells these are; they may come from a transplant donor. Sequenced sample: blood, either unsorted or a sorted T cell fraction (not recorded which). The V and J genes are TRBV30 and TRBJ2-2; D is possibly TRBD1 (6 bases). The chain's CDR3 is CAWSPGHSEGELFF. In DNA, the CDR3 is TGTGCCTGGAGCCCGGGACATTCGGAAGGGGAGCTGTTTTTT.